This T cell receptor (beta chain) was identified in a study of shared clonotypes between healthy human individuals. Sequencing was performed with immunoSEQ multiplex PCR; in TCRdb, only in-frame clones are kept and a portion is missing. The repertoire has under 1,100,000 clones, roughly 80% of them found once; the top ten carry approximately 1.5%. The germline CDR1 and CDR2 sequences are SGHNT and YYREEE (reference sequence). The CDR3 runs 14 residues. V lost 5 bases, J lost 4 bases, and 14 bases lay in between. The sample taken for sequencing was memory CD4+ T cells sorted from blood. Subset: CD45RA-negative fraction. The chain employs TRBV5-4 and TRBJ2-3; D not resolved. The origin of this receptor is a man aged 18 to 30 in good health. The CDR3 coding sequence is TGTGCCAGCAGTACAAGATCCGTACCAGATACGCAGTATTTT. Protein: CASSTRSVPDTQYF. The full variable domain, rest sourced from reference TRBV5-4 and TRBJ2-3, is ETGVTQSPTHLIKTRGQQVTLRCSSQSGHNTVSWYQQALGQGPQFIFQYYREEENGRGNFPPRFSGLQFPNYSSELNVNALELDDSALYLCASSTRSVPDTQYFGPGTRLTVL.